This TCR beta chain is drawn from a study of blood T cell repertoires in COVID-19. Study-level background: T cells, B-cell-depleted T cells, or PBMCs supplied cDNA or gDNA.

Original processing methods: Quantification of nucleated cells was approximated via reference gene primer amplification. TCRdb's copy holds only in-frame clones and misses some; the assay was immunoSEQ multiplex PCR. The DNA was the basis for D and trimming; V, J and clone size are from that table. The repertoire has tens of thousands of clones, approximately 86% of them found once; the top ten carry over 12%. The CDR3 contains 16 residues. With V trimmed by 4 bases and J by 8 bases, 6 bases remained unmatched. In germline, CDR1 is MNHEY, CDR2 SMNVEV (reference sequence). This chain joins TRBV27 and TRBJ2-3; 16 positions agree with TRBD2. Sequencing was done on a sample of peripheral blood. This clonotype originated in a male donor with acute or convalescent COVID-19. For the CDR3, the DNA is TGTGCCAGCAGTTCGGGACTAGCGGGGGGGCGGGGTACGCAGTATTTT. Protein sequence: CASSSGLAGGRGTQYF.